The 17 T cell receptor beta chains below were found in one sample sequenced in a study of cytomegalovirus exposure and HLA in healthy donors. With 60 Vbeta and 13 Jbeta primers, the PCR was carried out. Clones were sequenced by immunoSEQ multiplex PCR, and TCRdb holds only the in-frame ones, with some missing. Of approximately 150,000 clones listed, around 82% were seen once; the top ten hold roughly a tenth. The source material was PBMCs. Receptors were obtained from a man aged 45-60 years in good health and CMV-seropositive.

This rearrangement joins TRBV7-2 to TRBJ2-5, with unresolved D. Germline assignment: CDR1 SGHTA and CDR2 FQGNSA. The CDR3 consists of 13 residues. Trimming shortened V by 6 bases and J by 5 bases, and 13 bases separated the two germline ends. CDR3 in DNA: TGTGCCAGCAGGACCACGCAGAGGGAGACCCAGTACTTC. It codes for CASRTTQRETQYF.

The V and J genes are TRBV28 and TRBJ2-7; 14 nucleotides line up with TRBD2. The germline V gene has CDR1 MDHEN and CDR2 SYDVKM. Trimming at V came to 5 bases and at J to 4 bases, leaving 7 bases not matched to a gene. This CDR3 region has 16 residues. CDR3 amino acids: CASSPRLAGGRYEQYF. The CDR3 nucleotides read TGTGCCAGCAGTCCCCGACTAGCGGGAGGGAGGTACGAGCAGTACTTC.

V and J are TRBV18 and TRBJ1-4, with D perhaps TRBD1 (5 bases). The CDR3 runs 14 residues. CDR1 and CDR2 (germline): KGHSH, LQKENI. V lost 3 bases to trimming and J lost 7 bases, with 12 bases between them. CDR3 in amino acids: CASSPLTDSEKLFF. CDR3 bases: TGTGCCAGCTCACCCTTGACAGACAGTGAAAAACTGTTTTTT.

The chain uses TRBV19 and TRBJ1-2; D is ambiguous. The ends were cut back, 1 base at V and 3 bases at J, with 6 bases in the middle. Per the germline V gene, CDR1 is LNHDA and CDR2 is SQIVND (reference sequence). The CDR3 has 13 residues. CDR3 protein: CASSIGGYYGYTF. Here the CDR3 DNA reads TGTGCCAGTAGTATAGGAGGGTACTATGGCTACACCTTC.

The chain has TRBV7-9 and TRBJ1-2; 10 bases line up with TRBD1. J lost 8 bases, V lost 5 bases, and 17 bases had no gene match. Looked up from germline, CDR1 is SEHNR and CDR2 is FQNEAQ (reference sequence). CDR3 size: 17 residues. CDR3 protein: CASSLHETGTGVGGYTF. The CDR3 DNA sequence: TGTGCCAGCAGCCTACACGAAACCGGGACAGGGGTTGGCGGCTACACCTTC.

This chain joins TRBV30 and TRBJ1-3; D is ambiguous. The CDR3 covers 12 residues. CDR1 and CDR2 (germline): GTSNPN, SVGIG (reference sequence). V was clipped by 2 bases and J by 8 bases, with 10 bases between them. This CDR3 reads CAWSPEGHTIYF. CDR3 in DNA: TGTGCCTGGAGTCCCGAGGGTCACACCATATATTTT.

The V call is TRBV7-3, the J call TRBJ1-2; 9 bases match TRBD1. This CDR3 region has 16 residues. Germline V gives CDR1 SGHTA, CDR2 FQGTGA. The V and J ends lost 5 bases and 5 bases, in that order; junction bases with no gene match: 12. The CDR3 here is CASSPTGTGLGYGYTF. In nucleotides, the CDR3 is TGTGCCAGCAGCCCAACCGGGACAGGGTTGGGGTATGGCTACACCTTC.

A remark on this clone: The junction and the germline gene differ at one end; a read error may be behind it. The chain couples TRBV7-7 to TRBJ2-1, with 9 bases aligning to TRBD1. The CDR3 is made up of 15 amino acids. CDR1 is SSHAT and CDR2 is FNYEAQ in the germline V gene (reference sequence). CDR3 sequence reads: CASSPTGTGPDEQFF. The DNA for the CDR3 is TGTGCTAGCAGCCCGACCGGGACAGGGCCCGATGAGCAGTTCTTC.

This clone was detected a few times. V gene TRBV4-3 combines with J gene TRBJ2-2; possible D gene TRBD2, 5 bases. The CDR3 has 14 residues. Trimming took off 0 bases at V and 8 bases at J, with 10 bases between the two ends. Germline-derived CDR1 and CDR2 are LGHNA and YSLEER. The CDR3 coding sequence is TGCGCCAGCAGCCAAGATAAGGAGGATGGGGAGCTGTTTTTT. It is translated as CASSQDKEDGELFF.

V and J are TRBV27 and TRBJ2-3; 8 bases are shared with TRBD2. The junction had 11 bases not matched to a gene; V was cut back by 6 bases and J by 0 bases. The V gene's germline CDR1 is MNHEY and CDR2 SMNVEV (reference sequence). This CDR3 comprises 17 residues. Here the CDR3 reads CASRVAGGFSSTDTQYF. The CDR3 bases are TGTGCCAGCAGAGTGGCGGGAGGCTTCTCTAGCACAGATACGCAGTATTTT.

V gene TRBV5-1 combines with J gene TRBJ1-2, with TRBD1 matching over 12 bases. V lost 0 bases and J lost 6; bases outside the gene matches: 3. This CDR3 has 15 amino acids. Germline loops: CDR1 SGHRS, CDR2 YFSETQ. CDR3: CASSLVGTGGDGYTF. Here the CDR3 DNA reads TGCGCCAGCAGCTTGGTTGGGACAGGGGGCGATGGCTACACCTTC.

This chain connects TRBV29-1 to TRBJ2-5; 7 positions agree with TRBD1. In germline, CDR1 is SQVTM, CDR2 ANQGSEA. The CDR3 runs to 14 residues. With 5 bases clipped from V and 2 bases from J, the junction kept 8 bases outside the gene matches. CDR3 sequence: CSVLEGARQETQYF. CDR3 in DNA: TGCAGCGTTTTAGAGGGGGCGCGGCAAGAGACCCAGTACTTC.

V gene TRBV7-2 combines with J gene TRBJ2-7, with unresolved D. The CDR3 sequence is 13 residues long. Germline V gene data show CDR1 as SGHTA and CDR2 as FQGNSA. The V gene lost 0 bases and the J gene lost 5 bases, with 8 bases spanning the gap. As DNA, the CDR3 is TGTGCCAGCAGCTTAGCCCCTATGCACGAGCAGTACTTC. Protein: CASSLAPMHEQYF. The whole variable domain, remainder taken from reference TRBV7-2 and TRBJ2-7, is GAGVSQSPSNKVTEKGKDVELRCDPISGHTALYWYRQSLGQGLEFLIYFQGNSAPDKSGLPSDRFSAERTGGSVSTLTIQRTQQEDSAVYLCASSLAPMHEQYFGPGTRLTVT.

This clone was counted only a few times. This chain links TRBV7-9 with TRBJ2-1, with 10 nucleotides matching TRBD2. Germline V lookup: CDR1 SEHNR, CDR2 FQNEAQ (reference sequence). The junction had 11 bases not matched to a gene; V was cut back by 5 bases and J by 1 base. There are 18 residues in the CDR3. The CDR3 nucleotides are TGTGCCAGCAGCGATACTAGCGGGGTCGGGGGGTCCTACAATGAGCAGTTCTTC. As protein: CASSDTSGVGGSYNEQFF. Drawing the rest from reference TRBV7-9 and TRBJ2-1, the complete variable domain is DTGVSQNPRHKITKRGQNVTFRCDPISEHNRLYWYRQTLGQGPEFLTYFQNEAQLEKSRLLSDRFSAERPKGSFSTLEIQRTEQGDSAMYLCASSDTSGVGGSYNEQFFGPGTRLTVL.

This rearrangement joins TRBV9 to TRBJ2-2, with a weak D call TRBD2 (6 bases). The CDR3 has 16 amino acids. V lost 0 bases, J lost 2 bases, and 11 bases lay in between. The germline V gene encodes CDR1 SGDLS and CDR2 YYNGEE. CDR3 bases: TGTGCCAGCAGCGTAGCTGTAGCGGCCAACACCGGGGAGCTGTTTTTT. Translated, it gives CASSVAVAANTGELFF.

This clone was found many times. V usage is TRBV18 and J usage is TRBJ2-7, with 8 positions matching TRBD2. J gave up 6 bases and V 6 bases, and 10 bases lay outside the gene matches. The CDR3 contains 14 residues. Germline V gives CDR1 KGHSH, CDR2 LQKENI. CDR3 coding DNA: TGTGCCAGCTCCCCCGGGGGGGCTCTGGGCGAGCAGTACTTC. Translating it yields CASSPGGALGEQYF. The whole variable domain, remainder taken from reference TRBV18 and TRBJ2-7, is NAGVMQNPRHLVRRRGQEARLRCSPMKGHSHVYWYRQLPEEGLKFMVYLQKENIIDESGMPKERFSAEFPKEGPSILRIQQVVRGDSAAYFCASSPGGALGEQYFGPGTRLTVT.

The sample holds a few counts of this clone. The rearrangement links TRBV4-1 to TRBJ2-3, with no clear D. The CDR3 consists of 16 residues. Per germline, CDR1 MGHRA and CDR2 YSYEKL. Trimming stripped 0 bases from V and 0 bases from J, with 10 bases between. The CDR3 region is CASSQEPQPSTDTQYF. The CDR3 DNA sequence: TGCGCCAGCAGCCAAGAGCCACAGCCTAGCACAGATACGCAGTATTTT.